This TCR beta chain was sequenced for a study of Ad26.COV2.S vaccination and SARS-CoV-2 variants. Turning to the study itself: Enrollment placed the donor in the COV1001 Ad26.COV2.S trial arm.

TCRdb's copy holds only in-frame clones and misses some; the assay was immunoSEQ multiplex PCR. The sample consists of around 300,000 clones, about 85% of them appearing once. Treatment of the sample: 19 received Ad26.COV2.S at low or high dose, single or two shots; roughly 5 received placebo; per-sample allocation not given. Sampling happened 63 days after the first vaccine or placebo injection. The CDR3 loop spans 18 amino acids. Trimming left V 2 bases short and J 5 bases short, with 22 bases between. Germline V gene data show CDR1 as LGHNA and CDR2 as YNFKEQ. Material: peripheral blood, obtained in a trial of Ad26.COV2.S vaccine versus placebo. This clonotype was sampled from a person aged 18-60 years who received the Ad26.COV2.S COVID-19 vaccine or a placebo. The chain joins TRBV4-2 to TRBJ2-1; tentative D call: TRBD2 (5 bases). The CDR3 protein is CASSQQPAVGSTNNEQFF. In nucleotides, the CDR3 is TGTGCCAGCAGCCAACAGCCGGCGGTGGGGAGCACGAACAATGAGCAGTTCTTC.